One TCR beta chain is described in this entry. This record belongs to a study of STAT5B mutations in CD4+ large granular lymphocyte leukemia. Assay used: immunoSEQ multiplex PCR; TCRdb lists only in-frame clones, some missing. The repertoire holds approximately 30,000 clones, with approximately 80% as singletons. The CDR3 loop spans 14 amino acids. Trimming removed 3 bases at V and 0 bases at J, with 9 bases between. Per germline, CDR1 LNHDA and CDR2 SQIVND (reference sequence). This receptor was taken from a human donor in good health. Sequences were obtained from CD4+ T cells from blood buffy coats. This chain uses TRBV19 with TRBJ2-7, with a tentative D call TRBD1 (6 bases). The CDR3 DNA reads as TGTGCCAGTAGTATTGGGGACAACTCCTACGAGCAGTACTTC. As protein: CASSIGDNSYEQYF.